A single sample gave rise to the 3 T cell receptor beta chains below, sequenced in a study of shared clonotypes between healthy human individuals. Profiled with immunoSEQ multiplex PCR; TCRdb holds only in-frame clones, not every one. The table lists some 450,000 clones, about 74% of them singletons. The specimen sequenced was PBMCs. These receptors came from a woman between 40 and 50 years old in good health. Some clones in this sample may be carry-over from other donors' samples.

This chain uses TRBV28 with TRBJ1-5; D remains ambiguous. Trimming took 7 bases from V and 5 from J, leaving 12 bases between them. The CDR3 has 13 amino acids. Germline assignment: CDR1 MDHEN and CDR2 SYDVKM. The CDR3 reads CASKSLIHQPQHF. The CDR3 DNA reads TGTGCCAGCAAGAGTCTCATCCATCAGCCCCAGCATTTT.

The chain is built from TRBV28 and TRBJ1-5; TRBD1 aligns across 8 bases. CDR1 MDHEN and CDR2 SYDVKM come from the germline V gene. Unmatched junction bases numbered 11, after V lost 4 bases and J lost 3 bases. This CDR3 comprises 17 residues. The CDR3 bases are TGTGCCAGCAGTTCCTCAGCCGGACAGGGCCCCAATCAGCCCCAGCATTTT. Encoded protein: CASSSSAGQGPNQPQHF. Complete variable domain (other parts from reference TRBV28 and TRBJ1-5): DVKVTQSSRYLVKRTGEKVFLECVQDMDHENMFWYRQDPGLGLRLIYFSYDVKMKEKGDIPEGYSVSREKKERFSLILESASTNQTSMYLCASSSSAGQGPNQPQHFGDGTRLSIL.

The genes are TRBV5-1 and TRBJ2-7; D uncertain. Germline V gives CDR1 SGHRS, CDR2 YFSETQ. V was pared by 4 bases and J by 7 bases, with 18 bases between. This CDR3 comprises 14 residues. The CDR3 bases are TGCGCCAGCAGCCCGACCACAGTCCCCCTGGAGCAGTACTTC. Encoded protein: CASSPTTVPLEQYF.